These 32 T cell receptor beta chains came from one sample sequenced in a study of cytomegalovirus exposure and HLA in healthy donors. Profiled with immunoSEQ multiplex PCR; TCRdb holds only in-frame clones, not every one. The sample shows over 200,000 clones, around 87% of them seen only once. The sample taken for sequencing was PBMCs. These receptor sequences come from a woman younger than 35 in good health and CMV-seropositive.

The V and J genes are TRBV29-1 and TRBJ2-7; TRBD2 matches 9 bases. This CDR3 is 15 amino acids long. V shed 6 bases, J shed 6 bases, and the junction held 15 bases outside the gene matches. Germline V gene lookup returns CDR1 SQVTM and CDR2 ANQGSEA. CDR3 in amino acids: CSVPRREGGTGEQYF. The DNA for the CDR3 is TGCAGCGTCCCCCGGCGGGAGGGGGGGACGGGCGAGCAGTACTTC.

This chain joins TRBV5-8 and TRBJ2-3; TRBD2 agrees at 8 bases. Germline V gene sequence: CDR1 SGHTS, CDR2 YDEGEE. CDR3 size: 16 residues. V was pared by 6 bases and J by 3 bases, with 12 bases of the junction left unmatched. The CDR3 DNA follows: TGTGCCAGCATTCCCGGGGGGGGAGAGTGGACAGATACGCAGTATTTT. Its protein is CASIPGGGEWTDTQYF. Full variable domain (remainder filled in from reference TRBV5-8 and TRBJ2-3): EAGVTQSPTHLIKTRGQQATLRCSPISGHTSVYWYQQALGLGLQFLLWYDEGEERNRGNFPPRFSGRQFPNYSSELNVNALELEDSALYLCASIPGGGEWTDTQYFGPGTRLTVL.

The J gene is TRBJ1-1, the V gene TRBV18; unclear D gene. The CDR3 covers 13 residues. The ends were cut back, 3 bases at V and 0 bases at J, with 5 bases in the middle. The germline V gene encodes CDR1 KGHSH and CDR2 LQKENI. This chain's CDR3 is CASSPLVNTEAFF. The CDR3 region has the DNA TGTGCCAGCTCACCTTTAGTGAACACTGAAGCTTTCTTT.

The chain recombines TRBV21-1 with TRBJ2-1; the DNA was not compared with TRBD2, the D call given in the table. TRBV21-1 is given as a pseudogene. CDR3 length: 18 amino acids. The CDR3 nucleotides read TGTGCCAGCAGCAAAAATCCCGGGACTAGCGGGAGAGTCGATGAGCAGTTCTTC. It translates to CASSKNPGTSGRVDEQFF.

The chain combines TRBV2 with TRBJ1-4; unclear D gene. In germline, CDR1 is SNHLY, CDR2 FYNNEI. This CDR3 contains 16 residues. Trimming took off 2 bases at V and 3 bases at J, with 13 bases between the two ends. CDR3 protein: CASSESRGRSNEKLFF. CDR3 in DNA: TGTGCCAGCAGTGAATCTCGAGGCCGGTCTAATGAAAAACTGTTTTTT.

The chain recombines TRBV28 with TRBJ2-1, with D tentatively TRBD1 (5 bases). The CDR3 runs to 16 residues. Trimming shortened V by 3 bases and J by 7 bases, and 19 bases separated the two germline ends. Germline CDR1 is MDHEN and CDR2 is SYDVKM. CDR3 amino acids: CASSFMTVYAPNEQFF. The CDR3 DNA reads TGTGCCAGCAGTTTTATGACAGTCTATGCCCCTAATGAGCAGTTCTTC.

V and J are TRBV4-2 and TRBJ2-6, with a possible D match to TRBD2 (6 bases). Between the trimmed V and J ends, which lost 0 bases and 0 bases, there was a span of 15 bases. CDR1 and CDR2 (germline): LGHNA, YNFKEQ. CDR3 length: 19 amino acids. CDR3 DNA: TGTGCCAGCAGCCAAGAAGGGGTAGCGGTCCTCTCTGGGGCCAACGTCCTGACTTTC. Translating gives CASSQEGVAVLSGANVLTF.

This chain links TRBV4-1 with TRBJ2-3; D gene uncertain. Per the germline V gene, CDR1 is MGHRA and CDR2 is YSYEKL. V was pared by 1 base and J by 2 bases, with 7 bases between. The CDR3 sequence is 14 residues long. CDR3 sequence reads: CASSQGSSTDTQYF. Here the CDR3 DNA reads TGCGCCAGCAGCCAAGGGAGCTCCACAGATACGCAGTATTTT.

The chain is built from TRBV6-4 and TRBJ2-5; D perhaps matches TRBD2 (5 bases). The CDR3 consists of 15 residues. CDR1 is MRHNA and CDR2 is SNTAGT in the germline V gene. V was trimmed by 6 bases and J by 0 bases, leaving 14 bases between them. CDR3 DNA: TGTGCCAGCAGCCAAGGAGGTCTATACCAAGAGACCCAGTACTTC. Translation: CASSQGGLYQETQYF.

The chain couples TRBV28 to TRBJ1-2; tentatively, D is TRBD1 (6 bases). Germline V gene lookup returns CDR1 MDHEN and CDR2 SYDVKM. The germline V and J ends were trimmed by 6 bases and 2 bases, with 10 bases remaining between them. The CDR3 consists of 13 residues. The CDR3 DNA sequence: TGTGCCAGCAGAGACACAGGGAACTATGGCTACACCTTC. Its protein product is CASRDTGNYGYTF.

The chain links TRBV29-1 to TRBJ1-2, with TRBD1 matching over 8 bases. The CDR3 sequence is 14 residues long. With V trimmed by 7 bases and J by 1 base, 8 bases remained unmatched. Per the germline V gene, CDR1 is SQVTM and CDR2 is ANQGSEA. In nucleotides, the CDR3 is TGCAGCGCTGGGGGACAGGTCGATAACTATGGCTACACCTTC. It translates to CSAGGQVDNYGYTF.

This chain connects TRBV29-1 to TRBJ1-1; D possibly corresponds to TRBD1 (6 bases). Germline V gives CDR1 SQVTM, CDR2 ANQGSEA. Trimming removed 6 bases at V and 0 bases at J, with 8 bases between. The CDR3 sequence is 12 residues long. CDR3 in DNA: TGCAGCGTAACAGGGTTGAACACTGAAGCTTTCTTT. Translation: CSVTGLNTEAFF. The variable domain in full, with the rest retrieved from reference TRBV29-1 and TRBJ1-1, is SAVISQKPSRDICQRGTSLTIQCQVDSQVTMMFWYRQQPGQSLTLIATANQGSEATYESGFVIDKFPISRPNLTFSTLTVSNMSPEDSSIYLCSVTGLNTEAFFGQGTRLTVV.

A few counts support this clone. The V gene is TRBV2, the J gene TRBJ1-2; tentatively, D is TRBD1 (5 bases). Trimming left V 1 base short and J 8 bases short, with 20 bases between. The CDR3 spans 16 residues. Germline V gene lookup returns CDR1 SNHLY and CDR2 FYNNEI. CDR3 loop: CASSEGPRGSSRGYTF. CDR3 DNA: TGTGCCAGCAGTGAAGGGCCCCGGGGGAGCAGCAGAGGCTACACCTTC.

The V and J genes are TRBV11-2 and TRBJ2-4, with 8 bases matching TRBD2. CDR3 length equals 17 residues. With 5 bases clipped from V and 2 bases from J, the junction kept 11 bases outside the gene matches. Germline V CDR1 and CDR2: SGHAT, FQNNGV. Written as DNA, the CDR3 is TGTGCCAGCAGCCCCCGGGAAAGCGGGAGTTCCAAAAACATTCAGTACTTC. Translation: CASSPRESGSSKNIQYF. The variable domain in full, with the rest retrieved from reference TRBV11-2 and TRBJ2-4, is EAGVAQSPRYKIIEKRQSVAFWCNPISGHATLYWYQQILGQGPKLLIQFQNNGVVDDSQLPKDRFSAERLKGVDSTLKIQPAKLEDSAVYLCASSPRESGSSKNIQYFGAGTRLSVL.

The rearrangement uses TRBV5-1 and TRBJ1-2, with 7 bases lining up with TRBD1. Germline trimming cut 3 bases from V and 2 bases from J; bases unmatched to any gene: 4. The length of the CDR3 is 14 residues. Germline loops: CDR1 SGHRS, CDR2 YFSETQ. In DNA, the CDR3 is TGCGCCAGCAGCTCCTCGACAGGGAACTATGGCTACACCTTC. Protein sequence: CASSSSTGNYGYTF.

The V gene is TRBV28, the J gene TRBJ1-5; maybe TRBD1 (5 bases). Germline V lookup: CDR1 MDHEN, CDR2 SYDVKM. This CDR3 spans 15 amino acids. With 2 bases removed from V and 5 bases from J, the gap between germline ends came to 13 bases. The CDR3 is CASSLRAGGYQPQHF. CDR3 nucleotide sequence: TGTGCCAGCAGTTTAAGGGCCGGGGGGTATCAGCCCCAGCATTTT. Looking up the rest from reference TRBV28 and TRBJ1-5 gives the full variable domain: DVKVTQSSRYLVKRTGEKVFLECVQDMDHENMFWYRQDPGLGLRLIYFSYDVKMKEKGDIPEGYSVSREKKERFSLILESASTNQTSMYLCASSLRAGGYQPQHFGDGTRLSIL.

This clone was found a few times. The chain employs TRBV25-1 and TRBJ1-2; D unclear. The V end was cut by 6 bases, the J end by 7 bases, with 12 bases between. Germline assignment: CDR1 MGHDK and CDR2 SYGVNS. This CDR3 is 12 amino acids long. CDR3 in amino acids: CASRLPSGGYTF. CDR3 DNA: TGTGCCAGCAGGTTACCCTCCGGTGGCTACACCTTC.

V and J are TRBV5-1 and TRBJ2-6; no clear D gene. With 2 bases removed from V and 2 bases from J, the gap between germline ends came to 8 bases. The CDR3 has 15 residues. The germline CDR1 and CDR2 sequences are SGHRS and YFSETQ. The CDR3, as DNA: TGCGCCAGCAGCTTCAGTCAAGCTGGGGCCAACGTCCTGACTTTC. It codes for CASSFSQAGANVLTF.

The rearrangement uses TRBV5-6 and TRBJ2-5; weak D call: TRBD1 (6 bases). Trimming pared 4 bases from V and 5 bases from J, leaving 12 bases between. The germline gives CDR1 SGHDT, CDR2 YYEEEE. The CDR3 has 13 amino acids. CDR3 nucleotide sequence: TGTGCCAGCAGCCTGCCAGGGGTTGAGACCCAGTACTTC. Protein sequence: CASSLPGVETQYF.

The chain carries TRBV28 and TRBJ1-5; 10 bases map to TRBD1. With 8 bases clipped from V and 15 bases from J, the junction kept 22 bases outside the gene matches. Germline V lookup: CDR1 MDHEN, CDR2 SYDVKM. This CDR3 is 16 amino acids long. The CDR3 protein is CASARGGGRQGAGRHF. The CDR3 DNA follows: TGTGCCAGCGCCCGAGGAGGCGGTCGACAGGGGGCCGGTCGGCATTTT.

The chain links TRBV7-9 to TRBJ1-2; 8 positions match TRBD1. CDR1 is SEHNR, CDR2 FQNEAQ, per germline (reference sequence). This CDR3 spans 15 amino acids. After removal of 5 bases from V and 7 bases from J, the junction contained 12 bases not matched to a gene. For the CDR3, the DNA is TGTGCCAGCAGCCTCAAGACTCAGGGGGCAGGTGGCTACACCTTC. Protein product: CASSLKTQGAGGYTF. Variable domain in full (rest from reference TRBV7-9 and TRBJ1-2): DTGVSQNPRHKITKRGQNVTFRCDPISEHNRLYWYRQTLGQGPEFLTYFQNEAQLEKSRLLSDRFSAERPKGSFSTLEIQRTEQGDSAMYLCASSLKTQGAGGYTFGSGTRLTVV.

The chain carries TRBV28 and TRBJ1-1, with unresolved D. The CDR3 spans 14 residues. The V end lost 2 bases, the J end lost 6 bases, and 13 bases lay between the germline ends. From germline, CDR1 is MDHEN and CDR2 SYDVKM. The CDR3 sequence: CASSLISGRAEAFF. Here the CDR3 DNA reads TGTGCCAGCAGTTTAATTAGCGGTCGAGCTGAAGCTTTCTTT. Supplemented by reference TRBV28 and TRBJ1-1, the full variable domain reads DVKVTQSSRYLVKRTGEKVFLECVQDMDHENMFWYRQDPGLGLRLIYFSYDVKMKEKGDIPEGYSVSREKKERFSLILESASTNQTSMYLCASSLISGRAEAFFGQGTRLTVV.

CDR3 loop: CASSLQATGTPIYEQYF. The DNA of the CDR3 is TGTGCCAGCAGCTTACAGGCAACCGGGACTCCAATCTACGAGCAGTACTTC. V usage is TRBV7-6 and J usage is TRBJ2-7; D perhaps matches TRBD2 (6 bases). V was trimmed by 2 bases and J by 3 bases, leaving 20 bases between them. There are 17 residues in the CDR3. Germline V gene data show CDR1 as SGHVS and CDR2 as FNYEAQ.

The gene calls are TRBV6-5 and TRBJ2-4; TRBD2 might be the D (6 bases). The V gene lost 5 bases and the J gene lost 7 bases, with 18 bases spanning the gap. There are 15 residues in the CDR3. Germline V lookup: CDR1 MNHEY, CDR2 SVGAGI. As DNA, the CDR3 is TGTGCCAGCAGTCCCACACCCGGACTACTGAACATTCAGTACTTC. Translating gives CASSPTPGLLNIQYF.

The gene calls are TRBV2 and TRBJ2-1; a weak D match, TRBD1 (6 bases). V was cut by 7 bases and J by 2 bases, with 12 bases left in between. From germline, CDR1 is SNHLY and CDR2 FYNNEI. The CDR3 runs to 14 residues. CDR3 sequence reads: CASTVRGAYNEQFF. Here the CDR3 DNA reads TGTGCCAGCACGGTCAGGGGTGCCTACAATGAGCAGTTCTTC.

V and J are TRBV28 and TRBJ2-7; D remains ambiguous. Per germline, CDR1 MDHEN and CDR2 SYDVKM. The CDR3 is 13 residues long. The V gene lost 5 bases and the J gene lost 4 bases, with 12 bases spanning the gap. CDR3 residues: CASSQEQIYEQYF. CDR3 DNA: TGTGCCAGCAGTCAAGAACAGATTTACGAGCAGTACTTC. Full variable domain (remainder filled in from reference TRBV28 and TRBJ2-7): DVKVTQSSRYLVKRTGEKVFLECVQDMDHENMFWYRQDPGLGLRLIYFSYDVKMKEKGDIPEGYSVSREKKERFSLILESASTNQTSMYLCASSQEQIYEQYFGPGTRLTVT.

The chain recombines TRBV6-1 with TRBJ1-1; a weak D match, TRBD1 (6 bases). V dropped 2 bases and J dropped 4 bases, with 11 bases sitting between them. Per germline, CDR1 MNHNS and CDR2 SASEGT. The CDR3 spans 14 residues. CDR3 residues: CASSERYRATEAFF. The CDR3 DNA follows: TGTGCCAGCAGTGAAAGGTACAGGGCCACTGAAGCTTTCTTT.

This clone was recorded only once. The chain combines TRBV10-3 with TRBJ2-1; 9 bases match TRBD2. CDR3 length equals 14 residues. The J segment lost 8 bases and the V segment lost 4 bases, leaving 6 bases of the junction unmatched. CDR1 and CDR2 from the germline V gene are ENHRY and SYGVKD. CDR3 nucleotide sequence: TGTGCCATCAGTGCTAGCGGGACGGCCGATGAGCAGTTCTTC. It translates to CAISASGTADEQFF.

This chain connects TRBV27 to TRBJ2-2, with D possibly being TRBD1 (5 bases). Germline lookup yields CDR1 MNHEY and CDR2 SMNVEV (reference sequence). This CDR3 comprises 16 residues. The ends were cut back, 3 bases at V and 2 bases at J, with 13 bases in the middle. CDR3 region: CASSFQGFENTGELFF. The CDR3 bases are TGTGCCAGCAGTTTCCAGGGCTTCGAAAACACCGGGGAGCTGTTTTTT.

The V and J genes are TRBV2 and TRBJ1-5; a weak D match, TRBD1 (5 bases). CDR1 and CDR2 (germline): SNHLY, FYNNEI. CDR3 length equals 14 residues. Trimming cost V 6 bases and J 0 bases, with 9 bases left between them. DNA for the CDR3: TGTGCCAGCAGACACAGGTTTAGCAATCAGCCCCAGCATTTT. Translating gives CASRHRFSNQPQHF.

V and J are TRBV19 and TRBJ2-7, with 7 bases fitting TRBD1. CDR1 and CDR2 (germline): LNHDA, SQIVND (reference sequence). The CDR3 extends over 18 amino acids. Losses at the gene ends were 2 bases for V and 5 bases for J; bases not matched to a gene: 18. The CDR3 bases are TGTGCCAGTAGTATACTCACGGGACAGCCCCTCGGCGCCCACGAGCAGTACTTC. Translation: CASSILTGQPLGAHEQYF.

DNA for the CDR3: TGCAGCGCCCAGCAGGGGGCGGGGAACTATGGCTACACCTTC. This gives the protein CSAQQGAGNYGYTF. This rearrangement joins TRBV29-1 to TRBJ1-2, with 8 bases fitting TRBD1. V shed 7 bases, J shed 2 bases, and the junction held 9 bases outside the gene matches. Germline CDR1 SQVTM, CDR2 ANQGSEA. The CDR3 is made up of 14 amino acids.